Listed here are 30 T cell receptor beta chains from one sample, sequenced in a study of glioma-infiltrating T cells after dendritic cell vaccination. Using immunoSEQ multiplex PCR, the repertoire was profiled, and TCRdb retains in-frame clones only, with some absent. Of 90,000 to 95,000 clones listed, 70% to 90% are singletons. Noted time point: after dendritic cell vaccination, including at tumor progression/relapse. The source was blood, collected after dendritic cell vaccination. These receptors were obtained from a human donor with glioblastoma.

V and J are TRBV29-1 and TRBJ2-5; 11 bases fit TRBD1. The J call may be in error: the DNA end matches TRBJ2-7 better. The CDR3 totals 13 residues. Germline V CDR1 and CDR2: SQVTM, ANQGSEA. The CDR3 nucleotides are TGCAGCGTCTGGACAGGGGGCCTCGGCGAGCAGTACTTC. This gives the protein CSVWTGGLGEQYF.

The genes are TRBV11-2 and TRBJ2-1, with D tentatively TRBD1 (6 bases). CDR1 is SGHAT and CDR2 is FQNNGV in the germline V gene. Trimming took off 6 bases at V and 2 bases at J, with 14 bases between the two ends. The CDR3 totals 15 residues. CDR3 region: CASSQIRGPYNEQFF. The DNA of the CDR3 is TGTGCCAGCAGTCAAATCAGGGGTCCCTACAATGAGCAGTTCTTC.

The rearrangement uses TRBV6-6 and TRBJ1-1; the D is unclear. Trimming removed 7 bases from V and 1 base from J, with 13 bases in between. This CDR3 has 14 residues. Germline V gives CDR1 MNHNY, CDR2 SVGAGI (reference sequence). The CDR3 sequence: CASNPQWQNTEAFF. In nucleotides, the CDR3 is TGTGCCAGCAACCCACAGTGGCAGAACACTGAAGCTTTCTTT.

The V and J genes are TRBV4-2 and TRBJ1-5, with 8 bases identical to TRBD1. Per germline, CDR1 LGHNA and CDR2 YNFKEQ. The V and J ends lost 0 bases and 8 bases, in that order; junction bases with no gene match: 6. This CDR3 has 15 amino acids. The DNA for the CDR3 is TGTGCCAGCAGCCAAGACTCGGACAGGGCTAAGCCCCAGCATTTT. Translation: CASSQDSDRAKPQHF.

This clone was seen just once. This chain connects TRBV7-3 to TRBJ2-2; 8 nucleotides align to TRBD1. The V gene end was trimmed by 4 bases and the J gene end by 2 bases; junction bases not matched to a gene: 3. CDR1 is SGHTA, CDR2 FQGTGA, per germline. The CDR3 is 15 residues long. The CDR3: CASSSTGANTGELFF. CDR3 bases: TGTGCCAGCAGCTCGACAGGGGCCAACACCGGGGAGCTGTTTTTT.

The V and J genes are TRBV7-2 and TRBJ1-1; possibly TRBD1 for D (6 bases). The CDR3 spans 14 residues. CDR1 and CDR2 from the germline V gene are SGHTA and FQGNSA. Trimming stripped 1 base from V and 0 bases from J, with 6 bases between. The CDR3 DNA reads TGTGCCAGCAGCTTAGGGACAGTGAACACTGAAGCTTTCTTT. Translated: CASSLGTVNTEAFF.

This clone was observed a few times. This chain connects TRBV6-4 to TRBJ2-7, with D possibly matching TRBD1 (6 bases). V was pared by 7 bases and J by 0 bases, with 16 bases between. Per the germline V gene, CDR1 is MRHNA and CDR2 is SNTAGT. CDR3 length: 15 amino acids. The CDR3 DNA follows: TGTGCCAGCACCCAGGGACATACCCTCTCCTACGAGCAGTACTTC. This encodes CASTQGHTLSYEQYF.

The chain is built from TRBV18 and TRBJ1-1; D remains unclear. The CDR3 spans 13 residues. The germline CDR1 and CDR2 sequences are KGHSH and LQKENI. V dropped 3 bases and J dropped 8 bases, with 13 bases sitting between them. CDR3 DNA: TGTGCCAGCTCACCGATAGGACGGGGAGAAGCTTTCTTT. Translating gives CASSPIGRGEAFF.

The CDR3 sequence: CASSLAGDTQYF. CDR3 nucleotide sequence: TGCGCCAGCAGCTTGGCAGGAGATACGCAGTATTTT. The chain is built from TRBV5-1 and TRBJ2-3; D gene uncertain. Germline assignment: CDR1 SGHRS and CDR2 YFSETQ. This CDR3 comprises 12 residues. V shed 0 bases and J shed 5 bases, with 4 bases lying between them.

The chain employs TRBV6-4 and TRBJ2-3; possible D gene TRBD1, 5 bases. Germline-derived CDR1 and CDR2 are MRHNA and SNTAGT. V was clipped by 5 bases and J by 2 bases, with 11 bases between them. This CDR3 comprises 14 residues. The CDR3 loop reads CASSFGRDTDTQYF. Written as DNA, the CDR3 is TGTGCCAGCAGTTTTGGCAGGGACACAGATACGCAGTATTTT.

This clone was detected a few times. The gene calls are TRBV27 and TRBJ2-3; D gene ambiguous. This CDR3 region has 16 residues. The V gene lost 3 bases and the J gene lost 2 bases, with 15 bases spanning the gap. Germline V gives CDR1 MNHEY, CDR2 SMNVEV (reference sequence). The DNA for the CDR3 is TGTGCCAGCAGTTTGAGTGGTGGGCAGTTCACAGATACGCAGTATTTT. This gives the protein CASSLSGGQFTDTQYF.

This chain links TRBV7-9 with TRBJ1-1, with 11 nucleotides matching TRBD1. Germline loops: CDR1 SEHNR, CDR2 FQNEAQ (reference sequence). V was clipped by 7 bases and J by 4 bases; unmatched bases: 5. The CDR3 is 14 residues long. CDR3 in amino acids: CASTTGTGGTEAFF. CDR3 DNA: TGTGCCAGCACCACCGGGACAGGGGGCACTGAAGCTTTCTTT.

The chain combines TRBV18 with TRBJ2-1; 14 bases align to TRBD2. The junction had 6 bases not matched to a gene; V was cut back by 0 bases and J by 8 bases. Germline loops: CDR1 KGHSH, CDR2 LQKENI. The CDR3 loop spans 17 amino acids. The CDR3: CASSPPNGLAGGYEQFF. The CDR3, as DNA: TGTGCCAGCTCACCACCGAACGGACTAGCGGGGGGCTATGAGCAGTTCTTC.

The chain is built from TRBV2 and TRBJ1-4; D perhaps matches TRBD1 (5 bases). The CDR3 is made up of 14 amino acids. The V gene lost 3 bases and the J gene lost 0 bases, with 5 bases spanning the gap. Germline V gene sequence: CDR1 SNHLY, CDR2 FYNNEI. CDR3 sequence: CASSDRATNEKLFF. The CDR3 DNA is TGTGCCAGCAGTGACAGGGCAACTAATGAAAAACTGTTTTTT.

The V and J genes are TRBV21-1 and TRBJ1-2; TRBD1, as called in the table, went unchecked against the DNA. TRBV21-1 is termed a pseudogene. This CDR3 region has 16 residues. Here the CDR3 DNA reads TGTGCCAGCAGCAAACCCGACAGGGGCCATAACTATGGCTACACCTTC. As protein: CASSKPDRGHNYGYTF.

The gene calls are TRBV21-1 and TRBJ2-7; the tabulated D call, TRBD2, remains unverified against the DNA. TRBV21-1 is listed as a pseudogene. The length of the CDR3 is 12 residues. DNA of the CDR3: TGTGCCAGCACCTTACCCAGCGACGAGCAGTACGTC. It yields the protein CASTLPSDEQYV.

The chain recombines TRBV2 with TRBJ2-3; D is unclear. Germline V CDR1 and CDR2: SNHLY, FYNNEI. Trimming removed 7 bases from V and 5 bases from J, with 7 bases in between. This CDR3 comprises 11 residues. The CDR3 DNA is TGTGCCAGCAAGTCGAGAGATACGCAGTATTTT. Protein product: CASKSRDTQYF.

The chain links TRBV6-5 to TRBJ1-4; D gene uncertain. V was pared by 1 base and J by 8 bases, with 14 bases between. The germline V gene encodes CDR1 MNHEY and CDR2 SVGAGI. The CDR3 contains 15 residues. CDR3 coding DNA: TGTGCCAGCAGTTACTACGGGATAACGGGGGAAAAACTGTTTTTT. As protein: CASSYYGITGEKLFF.

V and J are TRBV19 and TRBJ1-2; maybe TRBD1 (6 bases). With 7 bases removed from V and 4 bases from J, the gap between germline ends came to 19 bases. This CDR3 spans 15 amino acids. Germline V gene sequence: CDR1 LNHDA, CDR2 SQIVND (reference sequence). CDR3: CASIQGIHPGYGYTF. For the CDR3, the DNA is TGTGCCAGTATACAGGGTATCCACCCAGGCTATGGCTACACCTTC.

This chain uses TRBV5-6 with TRBJ2-7, with D perhaps matching TRBD2 (7 bases). Germline V lookup: CDR1 SGHDT, CDR2 YYEEEE. V was clipped by 0 bases and J by 1 base, with 11 bases between them. CDR3 length equals 15 residues. The CDR3 sequence is CASSLVGGGSYEQYF. The CDR3, as DNA: TGTGCCAGCAGCTTGGTAGGGGGGGGATCCTACGAGCAGTACTTC.

The chain uses TRBV6-6 and TRBJ2-3, with D maybe TRBD1 (6 bases). This CDR3 region has 13 residues. Germline V gene data show CDR1 as MNHNY and CDR2 as SVGAGI (reference sequence). V shed 7 bases and J shed 2 bases, with 10 bases lying between them. In nucleotides, the CDR3 is TGTGCCAGCACCGGACAGAACACAGATACGCAGTATTTT. It codes for CASTGQNTDTQYF.

The chain links TRBV2 to TRBJ2-7; TRBD1 matches at 7 bases. V lost 6 bases to trimming and J lost 9 bases; unmatched junction nucleotides: 14. Germline CDR1 SNHLY, CDR2 FYNNEI. The CDR3 is 14 amino acids. The CDR3 DNA sequence: TGTGCCAGCAGAGACCGGGACAGCATACGAGGGCAGTACTTC. The encoded protein is CASRDRDSIRGQYF.

Note on this clone: Within the sample, other DNA sequences also encode this same CDR3. V usage is TRBV7-9 and J usage is TRBJ2-1; no firm D call. With 2 bases removed from V and 7 bases from J, the gap between germline ends came to 3 bases. The germline V gene has CDR1 SEHNR and CDR2 FQNEAQ (reference sequence). The CDR3 loop spans 11 amino acids. DNA for the CDR3: TGTGCCAGCAGCTTATTAAATGAGCAGTTCTTC. As protein: CASSLLNEQFF.

This chain connects TRBV7-3 to TRBJ2-3; TRBD2 aligns across 13 bases. V lost 5 bases to trimming and J lost 1 base; unmatched junction nucleotides: 6. CDR3 length equals 17 residues. Germline assignment: CDR1 SGHTA and CDR2 FQGTGA. The CDR3 protein is CASSTGTSGARTDTQYF. The CDR3 coding sequence is TGTGCCAGCAGCACCGGGACTAGCGGGGCCCGCACAGATACGCAGTATTTT.

The chain is built from TRBV25-1 and TRBJ2-2, with 9 positions matching TRBD1. The J segment lost 1 base and the V segment lost 6 bases, leaving 0 bases of the junction unmatched. The CDR3 runs 14 residues. Looked up from germline, CDR1 is MGHDK and CDR2 is SYGVNS. In DNA, the CDR3 is TGTGCCAGCAGGGACAGGGGGAACACCGGGGAGCTGTTTTTT. This gives the protein CASRDRGNTGELFF.

The rearrangement links TRBV29-1 to TRBJ2-1; possible D gene TRBD2, 6 bases. The V gene lost 1 base and the J gene lost 0 bases, with 13 bases spanning the gap. The CDR3 covers 16 residues. The germline gives CDR1 SQVTM, CDR2 ANQGSEA. The CDR3 sequence is CSVEGLRERSYNEQFF. As DNA, the CDR3 is TGCAGCGTTGAAGGACTCCGGGAGCGCTCCTACAATGAGCAGTTCTTC.

This chain uses TRBV7-2 with TRBJ1-4; 7 bases map to TRBD1. The V segment lost 2 bases and the J segment 4 bases; nucleotides outside the gene matches: 1. CDR1 and CDR2 (germline): SGHTA, FQGNSA. The CDR3 covers 14 residues. CDR3 in amino acids: CASSLRQGNEKLFF. CDR3 DNA: TGTGCCAGCAGCTTAAGACAGGGTAATGAAAAACTGTTTTTT.

The V gene is TRBV10-3, the J gene TRBJ2-2, with unresolved D. The germline V and J ends were trimmed by 2 bases and 6 bases, with 10 bases remaining between them. The CDR3 runs 14 residues. Germline V gene sequence: CDR1 ENHRY, CDR2 SYGVKD. The CDR3: CAISEPQMAGELFF. CDR3 nucleotide sequence: TGTGCCATCAGTGAGCCCCAGATGGCCGGGGAGCTGTTTTTT.

The J gene is TRBJ2-7, the V gene TRBV5-1; D might be TRBD1 (6 bases). Trimming removed 0 bases from V and 2 bases from J, with 9 bases in between. CDR1 is SGHRS and CDR2 is YFSETQ in the germline V gene. The CDR3 extends over 14 amino acids. The DNA of the CDR3 is TGCGCCAGCAGCTTGGTAGGGGGTGCCTACGAGCAGTACTTC. Amino acid sequence: CASSLVGGAYEQYF.

The genes are TRBV5-6 and TRBJ1-2; possible D gene TRBD1, 6 bases. The germline gives CDR1 SGHDT, CDR2 YYEEEE. Trimming removed 0 bases from V and 8 bases from J, with 8 bases in between. The CDR3 is 12 residues long. CDR3 loop: CASSLDRDGYTF. The CDR3 nucleotides are TGTGCCAGCAGCTTGGACAGGGACGGCTACACCTTC.